This T cell receptor (beta chain) was sequenced during a study of T cells in Graves' hyperthyroidism and ophthalmopathy. Study results and caveats: Stable hyperthyroidism was told apart from ophthalmopathy by a model built on 13 V-J features. Most thyroid clonotypes that were expanded above 0.001 also turned up in blood.

Researchers amplified the TCR beta CDR3 regions from RNA transcripts. TCR CDR3 underwent first-round RT-PCR with the HTBI primer set. From the multiplex PCR reads, TCRdb called clonotypes with MiXCR, one entry per CDR3 protein. The data show fewer than 600,000 distinct CDR3 sequences, 14% seen once. Germline CDR1 reads SGHTA; CDR2 reads FQGTGA. The CDR3 has 13 amino acids. The V end was cut by 3 bases, the J end by 7 bases, with 10 bases between. Concerning this clonotype itself: Its antigen is unknown.

The specimen sequenced was blood. The chain joins TRBV7-3 to TRBJ2-4; D perhaps matches TRBD2 (6 bases). This TCR was recovered from a woman between 18 and 30 years old with Graves' hyperthyroidism. CDR3: CASSLGLGNIQYF. The CDR3 DNA is TGTGCCAGCAGCTTGGGACTGGGGAACATTCAGTACTTC.